This T cell receptor (beta chain) was obtained from a study of T cells in Graves' hyperthyroidism and ophthalmopathy. TCR beta CDR3 regions were amplified from RNA. A first-round RT-PCR of the TCR CDR3 used the HTBI primer set. MiXCR, run by TCRdb on the multiplex PCR reads, gives a single entry per CDR3 protein. The sample lists a few hundred thousand distinct CDR3 sequences, over 12% occurring once. This clonotype occurred many times. Patients having uncontrolled infection, another autoimmune disease, pregnancy or lactation were not included. Material for sequencing was blood. The sequence was collected from a woman aged 45-60 years with Graves' hyperthyroidism that later progressed to Graves' ophthalmopathy.

The CDR3 reads CASSLRGALAGGLYNEQFF. Here the CDR3 DNA reads TGTGCCAGCAGCTTAAGGGGGGCCTTAGCGGGAGGCCTCTACAATGAGCAGTTCTTC. This chain links TRBV7-2 with TRBJ2-1, with 10 bases that match TRBD2. There are 19 residues in the CDR3. With 2 bases clipped from V and 3 bases from J, the junction kept 13 bases outside the gene matches. Looked up from germline, CDR1 is SGHTA and CDR2 is FQGNSA.